Listed below are T cell receptor beta chains from one sample, sequenced in a study of vaccination and CD4 T cells after COVID-19. Antigens for these TCRs are unknown. TCRdb ran MiXCR on the PCR reads and lists one entry per CDR3 protein. Here the sample spans about 15,000 distinct CDR3 sequences, 30% being singletons. The specimen sequenced was cultured CD4+ T cells from blood. Receptor source: a human donor with COVID-19. CDR3s include the opening cysteine and the closing phenylalanine or tryptophan.

V gene: TRBV6-5
J gene: TRBJ2-1
CDR3 protein: CASSYSAGTYNEQFF

V gene: TRBV11-2
J gene: TRBJ2-7
CDR3 protein: CASSLLGDEQYF

V gene: TRBV2
J gene: TRBJ2-7
CDR3 protein: CASSLRGDRAHEQYF

V gene: TRBV19
J gene: TRBJ2-1
CDR3 protein: CASSIGSHEQFF

V gene: TRBV20-1
J gene: TRBJ2-6
CDR3 protein: CSARTGDGANVLTF

V gene: TRBV5-1
J gene: TRBJ2-3
CDR3 protein: CASSLEGFSTDTQYF

V gene: TRBV20-1
J gene: TRBJ2-7
CDR3 protein: CSARGQGSYEQYF

V gene: TRBV11-2
J gene: TRBJ2-5
CDR3 protein: CASSPRGRGETQYF

V gene: TRBV28
J gene: TRBJ1-5
CDR3 protein: CASKQLNQPQHF

V gene: TRBV11-2
J gene: TRBJ2-7
CDR3 protein: CASSLIGGSGQYF

V gene: TRBV19
J gene: TRBJ1-1
CDR3 protein: CASSIPRGQSEAFF

V gene: TRBV20-1
J gene: TRBJ2-1
CDR3 protein: CSAPSGGSTYNEQFF

V gene: TRBV6-2/TRBV6-3
J gene: TRBJ2-3
CDR3 protein: CASSSLSTDTQYF

V gene: TRBV12-3/TRBV12-4
J gene: TRBJ2-1
CDR3 protein: CASRRTGSGRSSYNEQFF

V gene: TRBV6-2/TRBV6-3
J gene: TRBJ1-6
CDR3 protein: CASSLARGLSYNSPLHF

V gene: TRBV6-1
J gene: TRBJ1-5
CDR3 protein: CASTEGGFNQPQHF

V gene: TRBV2
J gene: TRBJ1-5
CDR3 protein: CASRGTANQPQHF

V gene: TRBV5-1
J gene: TRBJ1-3
CDR3 protein: CASSLGGQGTGNTIYF

V gene: TRBV6-2/TRBV6-3
J gene: TRBJ1-5
CDR3 protein: CASTEGHWNQPQHF

V gene: TRBV6-1
J gene: TRBJ1-1
CDR3 protein: CASSERGGRSGSEAFF

V gene: TRBV27
J gene: TRBJ2-3
CDR3 protein: CASRSGPVIDKGDTQYF

V gene: TRBV6-1
J gene: TRBJ2-5
CDR3 protein: CASRKRGGGETQYF

V gene: TRBV5-4
J gene: TRBJ1-2
CDR3 protein: CASSLDLQRVSDGYTF

V gene: TRBV29-1
J gene: TRBJ1-1
CDR3 protein: CSVLQGSNMNTEAFF

V gene: TRBV10-1
J gene: TRBJ2-7
CDR3 protein: CASSEGQGAVGYEQYF

V gene: TRBV7-9
J gene: TRBJ2-5
CDR3 protein: CASSFGQGGFQETQYF

V gene: TRBV7-8
J gene: TRBJ1-6
CDR3 protein: CASSPRGGQGSNSPLHF

V gene: TRBV28
J gene: TRBJ1-4
CDR3 protein: CASQGATTSNEKLFF

V gene: TRBV20-1
J gene: TRBJ1-2
CDR3 protein: CSARLVNGDYGYTF

V gene: TRBV20-1
J gene: TRBJ1-1
CDR3 protein: CSAKRDGNTEAFF

V gene: TRBV7-9
J gene: TRBJ2-7
CDR3 protein: CASRAGDRGQYF

V gene: TRBV6-1
J gene: TRBJ1-2
CDR3 protein: CASSKINRGDYGYTF

V gene: TRBV28
J gene: TRBJ2-2
CDR3 protein: CASSPLGEGGPLRELFF

V gene: TRBV19
J gene: TRBJ1-2
CDR3 protein: CASNQGVNYGYTF

V gene: TRBV7-9
J gene: TRBJ1-6
CDR3 protein: CASSSRTNNSPLHF

V gene: TRBV4-2
J gene: TRBJ2-1
CDR3 protein: CASSQDPPRLAGGNEQFF

V gene: TRBV24-1
J gene: TRBJ2-5
CDR3 protein: CATSDSDRYQETQYF

V gene: TRBV27
J gene: TRBJ2-5
CDR3 protein: CASSRSVAALETQYF

V gene: TRBV2
J gene: TRBJ1-1
CDR3 protein: CASRVNKGSTEAFF

V gene: TRBV30
J gene: TRBJ1-2
CDR3 protein: CAWSVQGAGSAYGYTF

V gene: TRBV6-2/TRBV6-3
J gene: TRBJ1-1
CDR3 protein: CASSLAGNTEAFF

V gene: TRBV5-1
J gene: TRBJ1-2
CDR3 protein: CASSIQGLNGYTF

V gene: TRBV27
J gene: TRBJ1-2
CDR3 protein: CASSTGAGYSYTF

V gene: TRBV11-2
J gene: TRBJ1-5
CDR3 protein: CASSVAGQTNQPQHF

V gene: TRBV20-1
J gene: TRBJ1-2
CDR3 protein: CSARDWGTANFHTF

V gene: TRBV29-1
J gene: TRBJ1-1
CDR3 protein: CSVRVGGMNTEAFF

V gene: TRBV7-2
J gene: TRBJ2-5
CDR3 protein: CASSSGTSGGARETQYF

V gene: TRBV2
J gene: TRBJ2-5
CDR3 protein: CASTGLAGRGETQYF

V gene: TRBV18
J gene: TRBJ1-1
CDR3 protein: CASSPVAQGQNTEAFF

V gene: TRBV11-2
J gene: TRBJ1-1
CDR3 protein: CASSPLRVNTEAFF

V gene: TRBV7-2
J gene: TRBJ2-3
CDR3 protein: CATPGHTSTDTQYF

V gene: TRBV20-1
J gene: TRBJ2-7
CDR3 protein: CSARVWDGYEQYF

V gene: TRBV29-1
J gene: TRBJ1-2
CDR3 protein: CSVQANYGYTF

V gene: TRBV19
J gene: TRBJ2-5
CDR3 protein: CASSMRKETQYF

V gene: TRBV7-9
J gene: TRBJ2-1
CDR3 protein: CASSLGTGGENEQFF

V gene: TRBV7-9
J gene: TRBJ2-5
CDR3 protein: CASSLDGQQETQYF

V gene: TRBV5-1
J gene: TRBJ1-2
CDR3 protein: CASSTSTGNYGYTF

V gene: TRBV6-2/TRBV6-3
J gene: TRBJ1-5
CDR3 protein: CASSRAENQPQHF